Listed here are 7 T cell receptor beta chains from one sample, sequenced in a study of blood T cells in healthy people across ages. Using a J-beta primer mix together with a sample-barcoded 5' primer, a second PCR was run for roughly 6 to 12 cycles. TCRdb processed the 5' RACE reads anew with MiXCR; each CDR3 protein has one entry. Altogether about 640,000 distinct CDR3 sequences are present, approximately 50% being singletons, with the ten largest covering over 30%. The source material was blood. All receptors derive from a man in his sixties in good health.

CDR3: CASSLGGPGATQETQYF. The DNA for the CDR3 is TGTGCCAGCAGCTTAGGAGGGCCGGGGGCCACCCAAGAGACCCAGTACTTC. The chain has TRBV7-2 and TRBJ2-7; either TRBD1 or TRBD2 may fit D (6 bases each). The DNA end is a closer match to TRBJ2-5, so the J assignment may be wrong. The CDR3 covers 17 residues. CDR1 is SGHTA and CDR2 is FQGNSA in the germline V gene.

This clonotype has at least ten counts. The chain links TRBV5-1 to TRBJ1-6, with TRBD1 matching over 7 bases. Germline values: CDR1 SGHRS, CDR2 YFSETQ. CDR3 length: 15 amino acids. V trimming: 3 bases; J trimming: 5 bases; junction bases outside the gene matches: 5. CDR3 bases: TGCGCCAGCAGCTCATCCGGGACAGATAATTCACCCCTCCACTTT. It translates to CASSSSGTDNSPLHF.

The chain couples TRBV29-1 to TRBJ2-1; weak D call: TRBD2 (6 bases). This CDR3 region has 13 residues. V was trimmed by 3 bases and J by 5 bases, leaving 11 bases between them. CDR1 and CDR2 from the germline V gene are SQVTM and ANQGSEA. CDR3 in DNA: TGCAGCGTTGAGATTCTAGCGCACAATGAGCAGTTCTTC. This encodes CSVEILAHNEQFF.

The sample holds a few counts of this clonotype. The rearrangement uses TRBV2 and TRBJ2-4; 7 bases are shared with TRBD2. The DNA matches TRBJ2-7 better at its end, which makes the J call doubtful. The germline V gene encodes CDR1 SNHLY and CDR2 FYNNEI. The CDR3 has 13 amino acids. In DNA form, the CDR3 reads TGTGCCAGCAGTGACGGACTAGCCTACGAGCAGTACTTC. Translating gives CASSDGLAYEQYF.

This clonotype was seen just once. The chain uses TRBV20-1 and TRBJ2-7, with 7 bases matching TRBD2. V lost 6 bases, J lost 3 bases, and 8 bases stayed unmatched. This CDR3 spans 13 amino acids. Germline V gene sequence: CDR1 DFQATT, CDR2 SNEGSKA (reference sequence). In nucleotides, the CDR3 is TGCAGTGCCAGGAGCGGGGTGGGCTACGAGCAGTACTTC. Protein sequence: CSARSGVGYEQYF.

The chain carries TRBV7-2 and TRBJ2-7, with no clear D. Germline V lookup: CDR1 SGHTA, CDR2 FQGNSA. The CDR3 covers 14 residues. Trimming took 7 bases from V and 0 from J, leaving 13 bases between them. For the CDR3, the DNA is TGTGCCAGCACCCAAACCCAGAACTCCTACGAGCAGTACTTC. This codes for CASTQTQNSYEQYF.

J is TRBJ1-4 and V is TRBV25-1, with D possibly being TRBD1 (5 bases). Germline V gene data show CDR1 as MGHDK and CDR2 as SYGVNS. The length of the CDR3 is 14 residues. V lost 2 bases to trimming and J lost 8 bases, with 12 bases between them. The CDR3 DNA reads as TGTGCCAGCAGTGAAGGGGGATCTGCGGAAAAACTGTTTTTT. It yields the protein CASSEGGSAEKLFF.